The 5 T cell receptor beta chains presented below share a single source sample, sequenced in a study of cytomegalovirus exposure and HLA in healthy donors. Clones were read by immunoSEQ multiplex PCR, and TCRdb kept only the in-frame ones, dropping some. The profile shows approximately 230,000 clones, 87% of them singletons. Source material: PBMCs. These receptors all come from a man aged 18 to 29 in good health and CMV-seropositive.

This rearrangement joins TRBV18 to TRBJ1-5; no firm D call. This CDR3 comprises 15 residues. V was clipped by 6 bases and J by 0 bases, with 12 bases between them. The germline V gene encodes CDR1 KGHSH and CDR2 LQKENI. The CDR3: CASSRGSGSNQPQHF. CDR3 in DNA: TGTGCCAGCTCTCGCGGTAGTGGTAGCAATCAGCCCCAGCATTTT. Combining the CDR3 with reference TRBV18 and TRBJ1-5 gives the whole variable domain NAGVMQNPRHLVRRRGQEARLRCSPMKGHSHVYWYRQLPEEGLKFMVYLQKENIIDESGMPKERFSAEFPKEGPSILRIQQVVRGDSAAYFCASSRGSGSNQPQHFGDGTRLSIL.

This clone came up a few times. The chain employs TRBV6-1 and TRBJ2-7; a possible D gene is TRBD2 (6 bases). Looked up from germline, CDR1 is MNHNS and CDR2 is SASEGT. The V end lost 1 base, the J end lost 5 bases, and 12 bases lay between the germline ends. This CDR3 region has 14 residues. Here the CDR3 DNA reads TGTGCCAGCAGTGAAGTCGGAGGGTTGAACGAGCAGTACTTC. This translates into CASSEVGGLNEQYF.

This chain joins TRBV5-4 and TRBJ1-2, with 9 bases identical to TRBD1. There are 13 residues in the CDR3. Germline assignment: CDR1 SGHNT and CDR2 YYREEE (reference sequence). Trimming cost V 4 bases and J 11 bases; bases outside gene matches: 9. The CDR3 DNA sequence: TGTGCCAGCAGCCAGGACAGGGGCCACCTATACACCTTC. Translating gives CASSQDRGHLYTF. Full variable domain (outside the CDR3, taken from reference TRBV5-4 and TRBJ1-2): ETGVTQSPTHLIKTRGQQVTLRCSSQSGHNTVSWYQQALGQGPQFIFQYYREEENGRGNFPPRFSGLQFPNYSSELNVNALELDDSALYLCASSQDRGHLYTFGSGTRLTVV.

The CDR3 region is CSVGGGQETQYF. The CDR3 nucleotides are TGCAGCGTTGGAGGGGGCCAAGAGACCCAGTACTTC. The chain is built from TRBV29-1 and TRBJ2-5; perhaps TRBD1 as D (6 bases). Trimming removed 4 bases at V and 1 base at J, with 7 bases between. The CDR3 extends over 12 amino acids. Germline loops: CDR1 SQVTM, CDR2 ANQGSEA.

The J gene is TRBJ1-1, the V gene TRBV7-9; D gene uncertain. V lost 8 bases, J lost 1 base, and 8 bases lay in between. Germline CDR1 is SEHNR and CDR2 is FQNEAQ (reference sequence). CDR3 length equals 12 residues. Here the CDR3 DNA reads TGTGCCAGCGGCCCTGGGAACACTGAAGCTTTCTTT. Translation gives CASGPGNTEAFF.